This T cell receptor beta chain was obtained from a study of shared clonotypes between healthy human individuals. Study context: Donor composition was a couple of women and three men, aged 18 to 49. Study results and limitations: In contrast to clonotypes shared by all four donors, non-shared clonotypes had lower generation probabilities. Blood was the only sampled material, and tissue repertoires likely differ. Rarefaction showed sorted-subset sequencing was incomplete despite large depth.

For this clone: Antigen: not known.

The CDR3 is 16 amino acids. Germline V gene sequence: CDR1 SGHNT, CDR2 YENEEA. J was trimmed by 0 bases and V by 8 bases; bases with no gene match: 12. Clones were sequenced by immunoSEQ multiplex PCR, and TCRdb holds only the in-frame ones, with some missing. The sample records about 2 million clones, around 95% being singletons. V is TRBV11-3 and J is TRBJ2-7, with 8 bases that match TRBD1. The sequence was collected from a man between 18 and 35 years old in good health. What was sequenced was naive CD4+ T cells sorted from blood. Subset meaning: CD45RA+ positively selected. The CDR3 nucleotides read TGTGCCAGCCCTAGAGGGGACAGGATTAGCTCCTACGAGCAGTACTTC. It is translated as CASPRGDRISSYEQYF.